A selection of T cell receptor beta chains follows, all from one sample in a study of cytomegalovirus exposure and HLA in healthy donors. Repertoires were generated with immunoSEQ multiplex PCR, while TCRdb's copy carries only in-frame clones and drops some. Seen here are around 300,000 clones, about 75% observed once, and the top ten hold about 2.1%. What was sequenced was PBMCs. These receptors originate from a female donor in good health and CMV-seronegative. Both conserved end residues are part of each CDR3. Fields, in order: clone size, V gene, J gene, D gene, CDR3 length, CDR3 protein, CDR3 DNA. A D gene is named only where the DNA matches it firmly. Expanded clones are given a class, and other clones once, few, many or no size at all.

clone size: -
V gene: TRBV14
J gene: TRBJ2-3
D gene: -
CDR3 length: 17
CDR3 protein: CASSQGFGIRVPDTQYF
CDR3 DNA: TGTGCCAGCAGCCAAGGTTTCGGGATCAGAGTCCCAGATACGCAGTATTTT

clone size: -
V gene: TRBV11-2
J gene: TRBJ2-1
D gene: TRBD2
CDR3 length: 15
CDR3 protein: CASSLESGRAHEQFF
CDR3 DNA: TGTGCCAGCAGCTTAGAGAGCGGGAGGGCCCATGAGCAGTTCTTC

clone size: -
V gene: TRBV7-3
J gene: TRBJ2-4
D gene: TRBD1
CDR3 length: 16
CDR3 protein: CASSWDRGLVKNIQYF
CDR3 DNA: TGTGCCAGCAGCTGGGACAGGGGGCTGGTCAAAAACATTCAGTACTTC

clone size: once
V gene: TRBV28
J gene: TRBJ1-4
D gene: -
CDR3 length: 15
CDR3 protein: CASSSGGRGNEKLFF
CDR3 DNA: TGTGCCAGCAGTTCGGGTGGGAGGGGTAATGAAAAACTGTTTTTT

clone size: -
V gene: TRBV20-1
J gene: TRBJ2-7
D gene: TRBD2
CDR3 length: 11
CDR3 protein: CSAGGNYEQYF
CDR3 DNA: TGCAGTGCGGGGGGGAACTACGAGCAGTACTTC

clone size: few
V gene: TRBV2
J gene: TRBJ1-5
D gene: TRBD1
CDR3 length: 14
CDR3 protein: CASSSDRGRQPQHF
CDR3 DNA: TGTGCCAGCAGCTCGGACAGGGGGAGACAGCCCCAGCATTTT

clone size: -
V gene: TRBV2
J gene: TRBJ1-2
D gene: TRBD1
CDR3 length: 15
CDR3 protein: CASSTSGQGSYGYTF
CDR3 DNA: TGTGCCAGCAGTACCTCCGGACAGGGCTCCTATGGCTACACCTTC

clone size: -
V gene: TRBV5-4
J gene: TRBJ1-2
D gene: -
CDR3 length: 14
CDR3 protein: CASRRDIFNYGYTF
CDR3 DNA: TGTGCCAGCAGAAGGGACATCTTTAACTATGGCTACACCTTC

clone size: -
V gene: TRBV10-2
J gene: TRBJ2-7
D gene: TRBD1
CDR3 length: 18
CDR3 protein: CASSRINQPGQGKGEQYF
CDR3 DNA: TGCGCCAGCAGCCGAATCAACCAACCGGGACAGGGAAAGGGAGAGCAGTACTTC

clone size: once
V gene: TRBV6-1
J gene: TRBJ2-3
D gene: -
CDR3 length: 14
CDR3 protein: CASSKGGGTDTQYF
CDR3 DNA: TGTGCCAGCTCTAAAGGCGGAGGCACAGATACGCAGTATTTT

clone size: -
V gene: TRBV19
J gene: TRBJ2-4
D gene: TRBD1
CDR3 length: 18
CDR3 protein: CASSISTGRSRGLNIQYF
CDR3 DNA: TGTGCCAGTAGTATATCCACCGGTCGCAGTAGGGGGCTAAACATTCAGTACTTC

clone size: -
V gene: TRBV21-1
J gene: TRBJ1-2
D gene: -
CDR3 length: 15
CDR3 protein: CASSTLTGGNYGYTF
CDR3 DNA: TGTGCCAGCAGCACCCTGACAGGGGGCAACTATGGCTACACCTTC

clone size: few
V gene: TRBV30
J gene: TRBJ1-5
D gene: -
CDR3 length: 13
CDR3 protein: CAWSPRVGQPQHF
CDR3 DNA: TGTGCCTGGAGTCCCAGGGTGGGTCAGCCCCAGCATTTT

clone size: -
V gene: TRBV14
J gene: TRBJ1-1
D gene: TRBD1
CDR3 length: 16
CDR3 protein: CASSQDKGAMNTEAFF
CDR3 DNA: TGTGCCAGCAGCCAAGATAAGGGGGCAATGAACACTGAAGCTTTCTTT

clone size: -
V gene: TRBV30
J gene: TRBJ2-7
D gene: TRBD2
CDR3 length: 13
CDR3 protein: CAWSGGGGSQQYF
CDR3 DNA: TGTGCCTGGAGTGGTGGCGGGGGGTCGCAGCAGTACTTC

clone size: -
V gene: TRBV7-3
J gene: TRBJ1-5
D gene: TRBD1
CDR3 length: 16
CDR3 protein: CASSLALGQGNQPQHF
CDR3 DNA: TGTGCCAGCAGCTTAGCCTTGGGACAGGGGAATCAGCCCCAGCATTTT

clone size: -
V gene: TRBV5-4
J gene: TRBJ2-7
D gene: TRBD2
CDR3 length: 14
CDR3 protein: CASSPGGTIYEQYF
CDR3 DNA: TGTGCCAGCAGCCCCGGAGGGACTATCTACGAGCAGTACTTC

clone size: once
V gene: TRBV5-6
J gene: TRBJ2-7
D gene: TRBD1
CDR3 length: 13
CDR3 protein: CASSLWATGAQYF
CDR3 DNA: TGTGCCAGCAGCTTGTGGGCCACAGGGGCCCAGTACTTC

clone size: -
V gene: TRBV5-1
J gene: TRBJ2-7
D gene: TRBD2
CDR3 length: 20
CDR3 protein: CASSLGTGTSGTVYQDEQYF
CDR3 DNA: TGCGCCAGCAGCTTGGGGACCGGGACTAGCGGAACAGTTTACCAGGACGAGCAGTACTTC

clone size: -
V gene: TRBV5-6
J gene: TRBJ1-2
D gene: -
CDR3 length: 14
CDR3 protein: CASSFLNSYYGYTF
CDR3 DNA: TGTGCCAGCAGCTTTCTTAACAGTTACTATGGCTACACCTTC

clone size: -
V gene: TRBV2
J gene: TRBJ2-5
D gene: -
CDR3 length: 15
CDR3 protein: CASSEESRGPETQYF
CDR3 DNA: TGTGCCAGCAGTGAAGAGTCTCGAGGGCCAGAGACCCAGTACTTC

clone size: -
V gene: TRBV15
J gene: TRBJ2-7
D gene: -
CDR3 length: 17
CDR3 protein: CATSRQRDLVGPYEQYF
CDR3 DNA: TGTGCCACCAGCAGACAAAGAGATTTAGTTGGGCCCTACGAGCAGTACTTC

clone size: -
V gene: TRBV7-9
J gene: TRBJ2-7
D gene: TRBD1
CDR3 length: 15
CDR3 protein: CASSPAGTESYEQYF
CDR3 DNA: TGTGCCAGCAGCCCAGCCGGGACAGAGTCCTACGAGCAGTACTTC

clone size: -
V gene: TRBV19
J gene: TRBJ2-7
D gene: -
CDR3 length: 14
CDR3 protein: CASRQQGGAYEQYF
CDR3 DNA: TGTGCCAGCCGCCAACAGGGTGGGGCCTACGAGCAGTACTTC

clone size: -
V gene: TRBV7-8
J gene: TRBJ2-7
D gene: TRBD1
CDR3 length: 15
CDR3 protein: CASSSDRLSSYEQYF
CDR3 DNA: TGTGCCAGCAGCTCGGACAGGCTTAGCTCCTACGAGCAGTACTTC

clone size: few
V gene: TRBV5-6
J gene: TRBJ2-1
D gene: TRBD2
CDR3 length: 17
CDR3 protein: CASSLNGWAGGYNEQFF
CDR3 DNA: TGTGCCAGCAGCTTGAACGGTTGGGCGGGAGGCTACAATGAGCAGTTCTTC

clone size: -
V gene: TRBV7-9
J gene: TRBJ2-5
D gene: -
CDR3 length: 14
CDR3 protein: CASSLGTVQETQYF
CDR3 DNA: TGTGCCAGCAGCTTAGGGACAGTGCAAGAGACCCAGTACTTC

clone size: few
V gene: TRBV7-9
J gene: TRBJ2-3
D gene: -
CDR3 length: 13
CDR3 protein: CASSSSATDTQYF
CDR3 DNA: TGTGCCAGCAGCTCCAGCGCCACAGATACGCAGTATTTT

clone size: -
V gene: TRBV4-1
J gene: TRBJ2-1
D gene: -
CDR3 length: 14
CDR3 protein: CASSQEGTTNEQFF
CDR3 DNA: TGCGCCAGCAGCCAAGAAGGGACAACTAATGAGCAGTTCTTC

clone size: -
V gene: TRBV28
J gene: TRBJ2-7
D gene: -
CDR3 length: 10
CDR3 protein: CASSQVAQYF
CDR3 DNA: TGTGCCAGCAGCCAAGTAGCGCAGTACTTC

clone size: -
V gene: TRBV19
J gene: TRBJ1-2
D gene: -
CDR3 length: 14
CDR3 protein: CASSIGPGNYGYTF
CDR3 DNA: TGTGCCAGTAGTATCGGTCCGGGAAACTATGGCTACACCTTC

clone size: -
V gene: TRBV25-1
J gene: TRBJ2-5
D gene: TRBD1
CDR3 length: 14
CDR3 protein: CASSVYRGRETQYF
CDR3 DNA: TGTGCCAGCAGTGTCTACAGGGGCAGGGAGACCCAGTACTTC

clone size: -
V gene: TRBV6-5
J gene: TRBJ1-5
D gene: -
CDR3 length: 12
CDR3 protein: CASKGGGEPQHF
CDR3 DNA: TGTGCCAGTAAGGGAGGGGGGGAGCCCCAGCATTTT

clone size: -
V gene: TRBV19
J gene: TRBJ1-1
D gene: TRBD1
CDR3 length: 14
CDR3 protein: CASTPGTGNTEAFF
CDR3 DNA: TGTGCCAGTACCCCTGGGACAGGGAACACTGAAGCTTTCTTT

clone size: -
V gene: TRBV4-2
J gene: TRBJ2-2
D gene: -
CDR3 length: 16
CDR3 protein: CASSQERNRNTGELFF
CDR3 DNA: TGTGCCAGCAGCCAAGAAAGGAACAGGAACACCGGGGAGCTGTTTTTT

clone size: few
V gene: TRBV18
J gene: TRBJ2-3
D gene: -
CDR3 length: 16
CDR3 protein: CASSPPTAPSTDTQYF
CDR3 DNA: TGTGCCAGCTCACCACCAACTGCCCCTAGCACAGATACGCAGTATTTT

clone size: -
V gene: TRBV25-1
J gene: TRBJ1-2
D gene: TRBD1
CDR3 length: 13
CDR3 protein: CASSDLGGAVPCF
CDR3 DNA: TGTGCCAGCAGTGACCTAGGGGGCGCAGTCCCATGCTTC

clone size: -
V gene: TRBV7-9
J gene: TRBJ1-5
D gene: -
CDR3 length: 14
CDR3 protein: CSSSPYREGQPQHF
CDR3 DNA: TGTTCCAGCAGCCCTTACAGGGAAGGCCAGCCCCAGCATTTT

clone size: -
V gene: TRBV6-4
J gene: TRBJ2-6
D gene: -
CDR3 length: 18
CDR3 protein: CASSDSLRPGTGANVLTF
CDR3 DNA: TGTGCCAGCAGTGACTCCCTACGGCCAGGGACTGGGGCCAACGTCCTGACTTTC

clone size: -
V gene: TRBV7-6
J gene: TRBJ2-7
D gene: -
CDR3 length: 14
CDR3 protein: CASSLGTVSYEQYF
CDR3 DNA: TGTGCCAGCAGCTTAGGGACAGTCTCCTACGAGCAGTACTTC

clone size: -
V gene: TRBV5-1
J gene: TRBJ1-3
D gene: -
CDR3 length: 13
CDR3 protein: CASSPDWGDTIYF
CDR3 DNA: TGCGCCAGCAGCCCGGACTGGGGAGACACCATATATTTT

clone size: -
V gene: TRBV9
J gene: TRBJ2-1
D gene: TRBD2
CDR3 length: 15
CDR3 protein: CASASPAGGPNEQFF
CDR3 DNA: TGTGCCAGCGCCAGCCCAGCGGGAGGGCCCAATGAGCAGTTCTTC

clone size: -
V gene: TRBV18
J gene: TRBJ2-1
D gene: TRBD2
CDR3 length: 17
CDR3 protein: CASSRSGLAGKVNEQFF
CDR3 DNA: TGTGCCAGCTCACGGAGTGGACTAGCGGGAAAAGTGAATGAGCAGTTCTTC

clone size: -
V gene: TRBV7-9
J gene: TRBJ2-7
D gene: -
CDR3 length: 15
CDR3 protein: CASSRKGRGEEEQYF
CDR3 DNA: TGTGCCAGCAGCCGGAAGGGGCGGGGCGAGGAGGAGCAGTACTTC

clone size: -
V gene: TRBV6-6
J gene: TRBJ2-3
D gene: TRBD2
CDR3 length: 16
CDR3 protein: CASSYVSGRRGDTQYF
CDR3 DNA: TGTGCCAGCAGTTACGTCAGCGGGAGGAGGGGAGATACGCAGTATTTT

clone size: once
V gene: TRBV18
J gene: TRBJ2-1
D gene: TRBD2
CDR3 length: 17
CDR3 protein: CASSPIPSGRTNYEQFF
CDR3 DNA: TGTGCCAGCTCACCTATTCCTAGCGGGAGGACTAACTATGAGCAGTTCTTC

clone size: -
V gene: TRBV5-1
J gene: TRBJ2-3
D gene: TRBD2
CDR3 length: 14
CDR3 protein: CASSFSGSVDTQYF
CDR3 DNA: TGCGCCAGCAGCTTTAGCGGGAGTGTTGATACGCAGTATTTT

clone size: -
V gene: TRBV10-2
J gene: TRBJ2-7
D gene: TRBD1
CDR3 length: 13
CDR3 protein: CASSADRVYEQYF
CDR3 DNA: TGCGCCAGCAGTGCCGACAGGGTCTACGAGCAGTACTTC

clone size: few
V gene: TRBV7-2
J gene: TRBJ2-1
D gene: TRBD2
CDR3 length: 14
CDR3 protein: CASTLSGQYNEQFF
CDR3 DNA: TGTGCCAGCACCCTTAGCGGGCAATACAATGAGCAGTTCTTC

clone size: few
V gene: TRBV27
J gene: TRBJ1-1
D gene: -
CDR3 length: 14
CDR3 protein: CASSLGLLNTEAFF
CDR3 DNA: TGTGCCAGCAGTTTAGGACTCTTGAACACTGAAGCTTTCTTT

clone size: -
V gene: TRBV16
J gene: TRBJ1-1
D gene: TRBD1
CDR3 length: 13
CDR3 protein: CASSHGQGTEAFF
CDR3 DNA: TGTGCCAGCAGCCACGGACAGGGCACTGAAGCTTTCTTT